This TCR beta chain originates from a study of blood T cells in healthy people across ages. The overall study: About one barcoded beta molecule per two T cells was captured by template switching. General study points: The study could not conclusively compare naive and antigen-experienced cells, given its unsorted PBMCs.

Each donor supplied around 9.6 milliliters of peripheral blood. The length of the CDR3 is 14 residues. Germline CDR1 and CDR2: MGHRA and YSYEKL. The J segment lost 1 base and the V segment lost 4 bases, leaving 2 bases of the junction unmatched. For this clonotype: What it recognizes is unknown. A much larger clone differs by one base, so this may be a read error.

Sample-barcoded 5' priming and a J-beta primer mix drove a second PCR of 7 to 11 cycles. Every molecule of cDNA carried a tag from a template-switch adaptor with 12 random nucleotides. Each CDR3 protein gets one entry after TCRdb re-called the 5' RACE reads with MiXCR. The sample lists around 1.5 million distinct CDR3 sequences; roughly 60% were seen once. The sample was blood. This TCR derives from a man between 18 and 35 years old in good health. The rearrangement links TRBV4-1 to TRBJ2-3, with 7 positions matching TRBD1. In nucleotides, the CDR3 is TGCGCCAGCAGCCGAGGGACAGGCACAGATACGCAGTATTTT. Residues: CASSRGTGTDTQYF.